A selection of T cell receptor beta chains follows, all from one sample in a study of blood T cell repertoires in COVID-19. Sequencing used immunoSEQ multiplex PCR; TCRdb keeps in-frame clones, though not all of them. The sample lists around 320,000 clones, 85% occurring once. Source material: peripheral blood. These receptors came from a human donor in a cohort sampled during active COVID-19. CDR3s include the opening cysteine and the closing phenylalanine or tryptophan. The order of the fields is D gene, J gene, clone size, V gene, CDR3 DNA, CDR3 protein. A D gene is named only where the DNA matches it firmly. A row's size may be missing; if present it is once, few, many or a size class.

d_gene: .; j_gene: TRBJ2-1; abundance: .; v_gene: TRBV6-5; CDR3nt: TGTGCCAGCCTTTTTAGCCCCATCTCGGGTGAGCAGTTCTTC; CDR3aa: CASLFSPISGEQFF
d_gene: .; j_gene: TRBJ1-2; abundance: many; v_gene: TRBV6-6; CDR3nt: TGTGCCAGCAGCCCGACAGGATCTTATGGCTACACCTTC; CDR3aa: CASSPTGSYGYTF
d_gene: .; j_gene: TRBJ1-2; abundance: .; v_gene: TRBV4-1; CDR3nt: TGCGCCAGCAGCCAAGACACGCTCGGCGGGAATTATGGCTACACCTTC; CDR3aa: CASSQDTLGGNYGYTF
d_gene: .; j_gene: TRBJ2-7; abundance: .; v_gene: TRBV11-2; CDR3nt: TGTGCCAGCAGCTTGCGCGGCGACTACGAGCAGTACTTC; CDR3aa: CASSLRGDYEQYF
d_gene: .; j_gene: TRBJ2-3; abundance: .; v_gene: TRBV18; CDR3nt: TGTGCCAGCTCACCACCGGCTAGAAAAGGCACAGATACGCAGTATTTT; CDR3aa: CASSPPARKGTDTQYF
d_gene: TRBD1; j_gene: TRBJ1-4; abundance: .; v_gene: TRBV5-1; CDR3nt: TGCGCCAGCAGCTACGGACAGGGGAGTGAAAAACTGTTTTTT; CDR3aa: CASSYGQGSEKLFF
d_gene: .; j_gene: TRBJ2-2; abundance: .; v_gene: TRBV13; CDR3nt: TGTGCCAGCAGCCACCTAACCGGGGAGCTGTTTTTT; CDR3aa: CASSHLTGELFF
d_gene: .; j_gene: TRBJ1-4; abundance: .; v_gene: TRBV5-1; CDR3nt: TGCGCCAGCGCTTGGACACCAACTAATGAAAAACTGTTTTTT; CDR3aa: CASAWTPTNEKLFF
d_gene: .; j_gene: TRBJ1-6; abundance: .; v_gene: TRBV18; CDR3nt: TGTGCCAGCTCACCGACAGGCCTAGGGAATTCACCCCTCCACTTT; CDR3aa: CASSPTGLGNSPLHF
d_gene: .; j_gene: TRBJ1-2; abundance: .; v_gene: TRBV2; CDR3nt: TGTGCCAGCAGTGAATATAGATACGGCTACACCTTC; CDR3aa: CASSEYRYGYTF
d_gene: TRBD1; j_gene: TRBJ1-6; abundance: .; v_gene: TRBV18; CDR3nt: TGTGCCAGCTCACCAACAGGGGAGAGGAATTCACCCCTCCACTTT; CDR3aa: CASSPTGERNSPLHF